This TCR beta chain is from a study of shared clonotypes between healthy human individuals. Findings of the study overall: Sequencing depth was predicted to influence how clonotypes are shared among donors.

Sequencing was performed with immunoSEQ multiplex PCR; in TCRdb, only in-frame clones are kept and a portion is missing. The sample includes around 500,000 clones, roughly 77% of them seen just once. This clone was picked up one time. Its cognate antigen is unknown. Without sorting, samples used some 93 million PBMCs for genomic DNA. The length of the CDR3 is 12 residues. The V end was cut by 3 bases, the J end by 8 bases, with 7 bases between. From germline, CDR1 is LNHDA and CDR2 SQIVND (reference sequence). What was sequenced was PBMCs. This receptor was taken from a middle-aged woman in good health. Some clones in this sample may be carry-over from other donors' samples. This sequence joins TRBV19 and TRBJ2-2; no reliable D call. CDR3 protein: CASSIGLGELFF. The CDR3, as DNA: TGTGCCAGTAGTATTGGCCTGGGGGAGCTGTTTTTT.